A selection of T cell receptor beta chains follows, all from one sample in a study of control samples from healthy donors and cancer patients. Assay used: immunoSEQ multiplex PCR; TCRdb lists only in-frame clones, some missing. The sample records tens of thousands of clones, roughly 90% being singletons. Source material: PBMCs. These receptors were collected from a man in his 60s with colorectal cancer. The CDR3 runs from the conserved cysteine through the conserved F or W.

v_call: TRBV5-6; j_call: TRBJ2-5; cdr3_aa: CASSLAYNKGTQYF
v_call: TRBV10-3; j_call: TRBJ1-6; cdr3_aa: CAISESAGGNSPLHF
v_call: TRBV27; j_call: TRBJ1-2; cdr3_aa: CASSFWADYGYTF
v_call: TRBV28; j_call: TRBJ1-4; cdr3_aa: CASGYGSFGNEKLFF
v_call: TRBV3-1/TRBV3-2; j_call: TRBJ2-5; cdr3_aa: CASSQVPPRGEDPWTQYF
v_call: TRBV4-2; j_call: TRBJ2-7; cdr3_aa: CASSLGLGQPEQYF
v_call: TRBV30; j_call: TRBJ1-2; cdr3_aa: CAWSVTTYGYTF
v_call: TRBV30; j_call: TRBJ2-5; cdr3_aa: CAWSRTSGPRHF
v_call: TRBV30; j_call: TRBJ2-1; cdr3_aa: CASLRGESAYNEQFF
v_call: TRBV14; j_call: TRBJ2-7; cdr3_aa: CASSQAGTGPLGQYF
v_call: TRBV7-9; j_call: TRBJ2-2; cdr3_aa: CASGKNVGELFF